This T cell receptor (beta chain) was identified during a study of breast tumors, draining lymph nodes, adjacent tissues. This clonotype was recorded at least ten times. In TCRdb, the multiplex PCR reads were re-called with MiXCR into one record per CDR3 protein. The data hold approximately 190,000 distinct CDR3 sequences, with approximately 33% observed a single time. From germline, CDR1 is SGHTA and CDR2 FQGNSA. V lost 7 bases to trimming and J lost 8 bases; unmatched junction nucleotides: 8. The CDR3 runs 14 residues. The lymph nodes were axillary draining lymph nodes from breast cancer patients. The receptor comes from a female donor with breast cancer. Some clones in this sample may be carry-over from other donors' samples. The chain couples TRBV7-2 to TRBJ2-1; 10 bases match TRBD1. What was sequenced was axillary lymph node tissue. The CDR3 region has the DNA TGTGCCAGCATCCGGGACAGGGGATTCGATGAGCAGTTCTTC. Its translation: CASIRDRGFDEQFF.